This T cell receptor (beta chain) derives from a study of T cell responses to AZD1222 COVID-19 vaccine. Study results and caveats: Baseline seropositives among AZD1222 recipients totaled only 6 or 7. Spike-wide coverage was observed for vaccine-associated CD4 TCRs, with dominant responses at 160-218 and 743-854.

The method was immunoSEQ multiplex PCR; TCRdb's version includes in-frame clones alone and lacks a portion of them. The repertoire has roughly 170,000 clones, roughly 87% of them found once; the top ten carry about 2.8%. Details on this clone: Antigen: not known.

CDR1 LNHDA and CDR2 SQIVND come from the germline V gene (reference sequence). V gave up 4 bases and J gave up 0 bases; unmatched junction bases: 13. The CDR3 sequence is 19 residues long. The sequencing here drew on peripheral blood, taken on day 0 of AZD1222 vaccination. The source of this sequence is an adult in good health. This chain connects TRBV19 to TRBJ2-1, with 9 bases aligning to TRBD2. The CDR3 DNA is TGTGCCAGTAGTACTCCCGGGACTAGCCCTAGGAGCTCCTACAATGAGCAGTTCTTC. As protein: CASSTPGTSPRSSYNEQFF.